This T cell receptor (beta chain) came from a study of blood T cell repertoires in COVID-19. Looking at the study overall: Samples representing acute and convalescent COVID-19 were sourced from the United States, Italy and Spain. T cells, B-cell-depleted T cells, or PBMCs supplied cDNA or gDNA.

This CDR3 comprises 17 residues. The V and J ends lost 5 bases and 3 bases, in that order; junction bases with no gene match: 9. CDR1 MDHEN and CDR2 SYDVKM come from the germline V gene. In the source study's methods: Amplifying reference gene primers gave estimates of nucleated cell counts. The assay was immunoSEQ multiplex PCR, and TCRdb's table has in-frame clones only and misses some. For V, J and clone size, that table is used; D and trimming come from the DNA. The sample consists of over 75,000 clones, 70% to 90% of them appearing once. The TCR was taken from a man aged 45-65 years with COVID-19, enrolled during active disease. The chain combines TRBV28 with TRBJ1-5, with TRBD1 identical over 11 bases. The sequencing sample was made of peripheral blood. For the CDR3, the DNA is TGTGCCAGCAGTATAATAGGACAGGGGGCGAACAATCAGCCCCAGCATTTT. It encodes CASSIIGQGANNQPQHF.